The T cell receptor (beta chain) described here comes from a study of blood T cell repertoires in COVID-19. Study background: PBMCs, B-cell-depleted T cells, or T cells provided the cDNA or gDNA that made up the material.

The table came from immunoSEQ multiplex PCR; TCRdb's copy has only in-frame clones and leaves some out. Among over 150,000 clones listed, 70% to 90% were seen once. V dropped 4 bases and J dropped 2; count of bases not matched to a gene: 6. Germline assignment: CDR1 SGHRS and CDR2 YFSETQ. The CDR3 length is 17 residues. The receptor's source is a woman aged 55-70 years with COVID-19, enrolled during active disease. The chain uses TRBV5-1 and TRBJ2-5, with 15 bases aligning to TRBD2. The specimen sequenced was peripheral blood. Written as DNA, the CDR3 is TGCGCCAGCAGCAGGGGACTAGCGGGAGGTCCTCAAGAGACCCAGTACTTC. Translated, it gives CASSRGLAGGPQETQYF.